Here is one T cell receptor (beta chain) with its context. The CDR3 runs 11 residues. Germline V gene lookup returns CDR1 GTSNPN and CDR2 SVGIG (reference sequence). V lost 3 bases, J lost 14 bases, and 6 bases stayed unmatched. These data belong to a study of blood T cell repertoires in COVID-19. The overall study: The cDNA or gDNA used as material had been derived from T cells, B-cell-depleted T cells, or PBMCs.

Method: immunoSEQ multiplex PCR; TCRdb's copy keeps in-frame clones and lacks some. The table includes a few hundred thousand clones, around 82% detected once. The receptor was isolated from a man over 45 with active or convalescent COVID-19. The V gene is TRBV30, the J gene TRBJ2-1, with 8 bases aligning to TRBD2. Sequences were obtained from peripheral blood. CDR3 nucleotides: TGTGCCTGGAGACTCGGGGGGGTGGAGTTCTTC. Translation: CAWRLGGVEFF. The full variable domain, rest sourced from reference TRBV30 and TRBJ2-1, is SQTIHQWPATLVQPVGSPLSLECTVEGTSNPNLYWYRQAAGRGLQLLFYSVGIGQISSEVPQNLSASRPQDRQFILSSKKLLLSDSGFYLCAWRLGGVEFFGPGTRLTVL.